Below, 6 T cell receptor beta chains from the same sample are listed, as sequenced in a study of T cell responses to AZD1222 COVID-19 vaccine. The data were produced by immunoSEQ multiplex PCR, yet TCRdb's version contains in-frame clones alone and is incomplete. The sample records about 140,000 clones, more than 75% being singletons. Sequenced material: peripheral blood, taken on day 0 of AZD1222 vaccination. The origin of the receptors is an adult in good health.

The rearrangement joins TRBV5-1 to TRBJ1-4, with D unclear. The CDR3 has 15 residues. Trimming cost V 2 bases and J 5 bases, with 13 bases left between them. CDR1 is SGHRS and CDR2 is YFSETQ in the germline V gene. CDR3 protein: CASSLLDIQNEKLFF. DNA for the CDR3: TGCGCCAGCAGCTTACTCGACATCCAGAATGAAAAACTGTTTTTT. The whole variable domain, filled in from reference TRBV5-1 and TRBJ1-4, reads KAGVTQTPRYLIKTRGQQVTLSCSPISGHRSVSWYQQTPGQGLQFLFEYFSETQRNKGNFPGRFSGRQFSNSRSEMNVSTLELGDSALYLCASSLLDIQNEKLFFGSGTQLSVL.

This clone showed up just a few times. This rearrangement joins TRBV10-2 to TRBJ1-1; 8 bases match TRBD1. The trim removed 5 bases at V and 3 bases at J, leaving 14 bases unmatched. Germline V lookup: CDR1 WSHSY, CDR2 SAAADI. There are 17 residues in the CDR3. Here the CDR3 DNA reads TGCGCCAGCAGTAATACAGGGGGGATTAGGCTCGACACTGAAGCTTTCTTT. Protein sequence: CASSNTGGIRLDTEAFF.

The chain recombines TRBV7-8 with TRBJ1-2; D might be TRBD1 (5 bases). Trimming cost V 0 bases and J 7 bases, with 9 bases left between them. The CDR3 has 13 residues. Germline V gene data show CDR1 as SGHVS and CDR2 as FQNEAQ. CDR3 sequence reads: CASSLAGTLGYTF. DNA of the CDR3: TGTGCCAGCAGCTTAGCGGGGACTCTTGGCTACACCTTC.

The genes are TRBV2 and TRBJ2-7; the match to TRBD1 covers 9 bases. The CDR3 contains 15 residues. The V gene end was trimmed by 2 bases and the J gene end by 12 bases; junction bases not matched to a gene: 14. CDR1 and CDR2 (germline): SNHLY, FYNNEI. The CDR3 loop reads CASSESGTGTKFMYF. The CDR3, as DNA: TGTGCCAGCAGTGAATCTGGGACAGGGACAAAATTTATGTACTTC. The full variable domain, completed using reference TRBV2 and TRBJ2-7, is EPEVTQTPSHQVTQMGQEVILRCVPISNHLYFYWYRQILGQKVEFLVSFYNNEISEKSEIFDDQFSVERPDGSNFTLKIRSTKLEDSAMYFCASSESGTGTKFMYFGPGTRLTVT.

The CDR3 coding sequence is TGTGCCAGCAGCACTCCGGGACAGGGAGCCAACACTGAAGCTTTCTTT. Amino acids: CASSTPGQGANTEAFF. The chain links TRBV7-2 to TRBJ1-1; 9 nucleotides line up with TRBD1. Germline trimming cut 5 bases from V and 2 bases from J; bases unmatched to any gene: 9. Germline V gene sequence: CDR1 SGHTA, CDR2 FQGNSA. The CDR3 has 16 residues.

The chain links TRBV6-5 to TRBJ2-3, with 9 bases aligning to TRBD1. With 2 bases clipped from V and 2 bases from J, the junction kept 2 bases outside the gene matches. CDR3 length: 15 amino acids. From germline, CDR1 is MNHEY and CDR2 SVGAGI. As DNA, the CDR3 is TGTGCCAGCAGTTACGGGACAGGGCCCACAGATACGCAGTATTTT. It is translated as CASSYGTGPTDTQYF.